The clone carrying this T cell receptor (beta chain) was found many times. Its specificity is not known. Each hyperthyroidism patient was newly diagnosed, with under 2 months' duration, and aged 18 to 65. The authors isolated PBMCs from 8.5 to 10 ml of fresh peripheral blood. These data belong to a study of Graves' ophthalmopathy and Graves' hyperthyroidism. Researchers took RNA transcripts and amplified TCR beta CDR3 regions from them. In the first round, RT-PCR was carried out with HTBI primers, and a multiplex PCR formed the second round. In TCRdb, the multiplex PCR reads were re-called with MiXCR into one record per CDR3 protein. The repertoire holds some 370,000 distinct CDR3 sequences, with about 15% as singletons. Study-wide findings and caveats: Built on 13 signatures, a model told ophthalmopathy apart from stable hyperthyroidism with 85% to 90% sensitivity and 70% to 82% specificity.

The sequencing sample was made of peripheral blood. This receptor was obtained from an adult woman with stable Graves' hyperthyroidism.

CDR3 in DNA: TGTGCCAGCAGGTCGCCCGGGGCGACCGGGGAGCTGTTTTTT. This encodes CASRSPGATGELFF. The rearrangement links TRBV12-3 or TRBV12-4 to TRBJ2-2; D assignment may be TRBD1 or TRBD2 (5 bases each). The CDR3 covers 14 residues. Deletions cut 6 bases from V and 5 bases from J, with 13 bases between.